This T cell receptor beta chain was captured in a study of control samples from healthy donors and cancer patients. The table lists this clone with a count of one. Trimming removed 5 bases from V and 0 bases from J, with 13 bases in between. The CDR3 contains 15 residues. Per germline, CDR1 SEHNR and CDR2 FQNEAQ (reference sequence). Sequencing used immunoSEQ multiplex PCR; TCRdb keeps in-frame clones, though not all of them. The data contain 130,000 or so clones, 85% to 95% of them singletons. This clonotype was obtained from a man in his forties in good health. What was sequenced was blood. The chain is built from TRBV7-9 and TRBJ1-2; D perhaps matches TRBD1 (5 bases). The CDR3 bases are TGTGCCAGCAGCGTGAGACAGATTTCTAACTATGGCTACACCTTC. This sequence encodes CASSVRQISNYGYTF.